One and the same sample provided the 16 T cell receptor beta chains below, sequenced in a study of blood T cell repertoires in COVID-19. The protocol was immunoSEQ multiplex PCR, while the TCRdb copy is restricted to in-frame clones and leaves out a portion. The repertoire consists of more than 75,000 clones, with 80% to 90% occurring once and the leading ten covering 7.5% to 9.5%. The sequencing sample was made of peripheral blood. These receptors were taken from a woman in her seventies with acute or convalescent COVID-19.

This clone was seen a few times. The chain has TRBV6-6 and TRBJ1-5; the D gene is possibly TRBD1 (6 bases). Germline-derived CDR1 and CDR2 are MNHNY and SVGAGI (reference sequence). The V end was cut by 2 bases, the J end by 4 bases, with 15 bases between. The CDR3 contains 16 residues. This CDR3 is CASSYQTGLSNQPQHF. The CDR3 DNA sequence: TGTGCCAGCAGTTACCAGACAGGATTATCGAATCAGCCCCAGCATTTT.

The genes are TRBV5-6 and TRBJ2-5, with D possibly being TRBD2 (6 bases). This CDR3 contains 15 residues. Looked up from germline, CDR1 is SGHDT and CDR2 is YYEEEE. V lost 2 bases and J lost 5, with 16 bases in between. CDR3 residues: CASSLTLGGWETQYF. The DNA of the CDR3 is TGTGCCAGCAGCTTAACGCTGGGGGGATGGGAGACCCAGTACTTC.

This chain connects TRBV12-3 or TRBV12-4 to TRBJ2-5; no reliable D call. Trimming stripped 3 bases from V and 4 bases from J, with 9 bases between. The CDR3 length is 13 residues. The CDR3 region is CASSLGSRETQYF. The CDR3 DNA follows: TGTGCCAGCAGTTTGGGTAGCAGAGAGACCCAGTACTTC.

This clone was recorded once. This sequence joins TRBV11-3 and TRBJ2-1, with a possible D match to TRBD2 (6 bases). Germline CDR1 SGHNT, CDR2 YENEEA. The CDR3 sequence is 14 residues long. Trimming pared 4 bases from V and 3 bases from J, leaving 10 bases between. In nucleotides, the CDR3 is TGTGCCAGCAGCTATGAGGGAGGCTACAATGAGCAGTTCTTC. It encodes CASSYEGGYNEQFF. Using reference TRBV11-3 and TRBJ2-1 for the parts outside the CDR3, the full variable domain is EAGVVQSPRYKIIEKKQPVAFWCNPISGHNTLYWYLQNLGQGPELLIRYENEEAVDDSQLPKDRFSAERLKGVDSTLKIQPAELGDSAVYLCASSYEGGYNEQFFGPGTRLTVL.

Here the CDR3 DNA reads TGTGCCACCAGTGACCCCGCGGGGGCAGGAGAGACCCAGTACTTC. Protein sequence: CATSDPAGAGETQYF. The chain couples TRBV24-1 to TRBJ2-5; D may be TRBD2 (7 bases). Germline values: CDR1 KGHDR, CDR2 SFDVKD. CDR3 size: 15 residues. Trimming removed 4 bases from V and 4 bases from J, with 15 bases in between.

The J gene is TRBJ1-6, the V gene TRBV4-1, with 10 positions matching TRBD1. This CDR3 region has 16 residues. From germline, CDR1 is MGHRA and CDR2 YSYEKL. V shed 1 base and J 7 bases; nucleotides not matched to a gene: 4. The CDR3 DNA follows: TGCGCCAGCAGCCAAGGCTCGGACAGGGGGAATTCACCCCTCCACTTT. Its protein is CASSQGSDRGNSPLHF.

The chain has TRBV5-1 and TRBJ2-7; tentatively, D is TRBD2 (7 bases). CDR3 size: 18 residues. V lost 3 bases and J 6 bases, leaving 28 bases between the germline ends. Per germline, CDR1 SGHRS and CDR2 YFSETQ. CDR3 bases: TGCGCCAGCAGCTCGTGGGGAGGGACTGGACAGATCAGCCTCGAGCAGTACTTC. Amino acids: CASSSWGGTGQISLEQYF.

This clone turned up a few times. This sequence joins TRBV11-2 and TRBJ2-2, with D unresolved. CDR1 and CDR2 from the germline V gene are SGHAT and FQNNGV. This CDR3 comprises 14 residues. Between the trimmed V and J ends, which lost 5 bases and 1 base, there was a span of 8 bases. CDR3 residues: CASSARQNTGELFF. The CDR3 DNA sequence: TGTGCCAGCAGCGCCCGACAGAACACCGGGGAGCTGTTTTTT.

The CDR3 here is CAIRNTGGKDGTGANVLTF. CDR3 nucleotide sequence: TGTGCCATCAGGAACACTGGCGGTAAAGACGGAACTGGGGCCAACGTCCTGACTTTC. The chain employs TRBV10-3 and TRBJ2-6, with unresolved D. Trimming cost V 6 bases and J 2 bases, with 23 bases left between them. Germline lookup yields CDR1 ENHRY and CDR2 SYGVKD. This CDR3 comprises 19 residues.

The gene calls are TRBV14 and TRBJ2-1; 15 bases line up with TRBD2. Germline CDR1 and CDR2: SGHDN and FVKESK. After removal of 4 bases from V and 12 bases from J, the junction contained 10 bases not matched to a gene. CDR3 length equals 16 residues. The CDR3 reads CASSLGLAGGERVQFF. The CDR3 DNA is TGTGCCAGCAGCCTCGGACTAGCGGGAGGGGAGAGGGTGCAGTTCTTC.

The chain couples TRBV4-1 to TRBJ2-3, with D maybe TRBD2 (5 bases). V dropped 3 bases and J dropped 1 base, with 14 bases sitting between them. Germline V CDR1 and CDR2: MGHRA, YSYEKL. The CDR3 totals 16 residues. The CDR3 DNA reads TGCGCCAGCAGCCACCGGTGGGAGTGGGGCACAGATACGCAGTATTTT. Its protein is CASSHRWEWGTDTQYF.

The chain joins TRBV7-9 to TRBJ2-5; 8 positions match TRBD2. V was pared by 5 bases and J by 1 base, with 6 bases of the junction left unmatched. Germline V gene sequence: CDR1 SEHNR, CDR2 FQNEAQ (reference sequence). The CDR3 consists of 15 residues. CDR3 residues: CASSEMTSAQETQYF. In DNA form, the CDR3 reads TGTGCCAGCAGCGAGATGACTAGCGCCCAAGAGACCCAGTACTTC.

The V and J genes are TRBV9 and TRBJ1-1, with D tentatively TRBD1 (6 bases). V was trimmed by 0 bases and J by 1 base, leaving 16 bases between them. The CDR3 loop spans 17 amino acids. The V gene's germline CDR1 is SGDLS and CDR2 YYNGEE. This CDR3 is CASSVAPGGQSNTEAFF. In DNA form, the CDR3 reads TGTGCCAGCAGCGTAGCCCCAGGTGGACAGTCGAACACTGAAGCTTTCTTT. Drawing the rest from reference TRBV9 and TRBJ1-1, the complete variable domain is DSGVTQTPKHLITATGQRVTLRCSPRSGDLSVYWYQQSLDQGLQFLIQYYNGEERAKGNILERFSAQQFPDLHSELNLSSLELGDSALYFCASSVAPGGQSNTEAFFGQGTRLTVV.

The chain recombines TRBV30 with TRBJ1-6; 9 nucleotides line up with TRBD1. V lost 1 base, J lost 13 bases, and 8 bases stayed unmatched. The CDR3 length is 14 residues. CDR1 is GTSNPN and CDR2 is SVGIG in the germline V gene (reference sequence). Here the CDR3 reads CAWSELTGGTPLHF. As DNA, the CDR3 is TGTGCCTGGAGTGAACTGACAGGGGGGACTCCCCTCCACTTT.

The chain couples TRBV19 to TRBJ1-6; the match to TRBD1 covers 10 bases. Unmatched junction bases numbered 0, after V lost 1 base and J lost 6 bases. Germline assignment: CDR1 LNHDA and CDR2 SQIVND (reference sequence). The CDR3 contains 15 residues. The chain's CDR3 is CASSIGDRGNSPLHF. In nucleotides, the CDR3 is TGTGCCAGTAGTATAGGGGACAGGGGTAATTCACCCCTCCACTTT. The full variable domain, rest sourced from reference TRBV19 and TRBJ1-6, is DGGITQSPKYLFRKEGQNVTLSCEQNLNHDAMYWYRQDPGQGLRLIYYSQIVNDFQKGDIAEGYSVSREKKESFPLTVTSAQKNPTAFYLCASSIGDRGNSPLHFGNGTRLTVT.

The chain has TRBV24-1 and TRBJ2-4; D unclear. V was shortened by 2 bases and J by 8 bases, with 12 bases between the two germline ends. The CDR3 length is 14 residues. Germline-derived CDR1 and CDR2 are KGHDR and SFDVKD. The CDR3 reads CATSDSQLVDIQYF. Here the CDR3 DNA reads TGTGCCACCAGTGATTCGCAATTGGTAGACATTCAGTACTTC.